Below are 28 T cell receptor beta chains sequenced from a single sample in a study of blood T cells in healthy people across ages. Together with a sample-barcoded 5' primer, a J-beta primer mix was included in a second PCR lasting roughly 6 to 12 cycles. TCRdb reprocessed the 5' RACE reads with MiXCR, giving one entry per CDR3 protein. Of about 1.5 million distinct CDR3 sequences in the sample, approximately 43% were seen once. Sequencing was carried out using blood. These receptor sequences come from a woman under 30 in good health.

V usage is TRBV20-1 and J usage is TRBJ2-7; 9 bases fit TRBD2. V trimming: 0 bases; J trimming: 0 bases; junction bases outside the gene matches: 9. Per the germline V gene, CDR1 is DFQATT and CDR2 is SNEGSKA (reference sequence). The length of the CDR3 is 17 residues. DNA for the CDR3: TGCAGTGCTAGAGATAAGCGGGAGGCATGGAGCTCCTACGAGCAGTACTTC. Amino acids: CSARDKREAWSSYEQYF.

The V call is TRBV20-1, the J call TRBJ2-1; D is unresolved. The germline gives CDR1 DFQATT, CDR2 SNEGSKA (reference sequence). Trimming took 4 bases from V and 4 from J, leaving 5 bases between them. CDR3 size: 11 residues. CDR3 region: CSAKEYNEQFF. The CDR3 region has the DNA TGCAGTGCTAAAGAGTACAATGAGCAGTTCTTC.

The V call is TRBV2, the J call TRBJ2-7, with D perhaps TRBD2 (6 bases). Matching the DNA end better, TRBJ2-5 makes the J call doubtful. There are 15 residues in the CDR3. In germline, CDR1 is SNHLY, CDR2 FYNNEI. The chain's CDR3 is CASSDLGTGEETQYF. The CDR3, as DNA: TGTGCCAGCAGTGATCTCGGGACGGGGGAAGAGACCCAGTACTTC.

V gene TRBV4-2 combines with J gene TRBJ2-1, with 10 nucleotides matching TRBD2. This CDR3 spans 18 amino acids. Germline assignment: CDR1 LGHNA and CDR2 YNFKEQ. V trimming: 0 bases; J trimming: 5 bases; junction bases outside the gene matches: 10. The CDR3 loop is CASSQDQLGLAEDNEQFF. As DNA, the CDR3 is TGTGCCAGCAGCCAAGACCAGCTAGGACTAGCGGAGGACAATGAGCAGTTCTTC.

The rearrangement joins TRBV27 to TRBJ2-3; D may be TRBD2 (6 bases). There are 15 residues in the CDR3. The V gene's germline CDR1 is MNHEY and CDR2 SMNVEV (reference sequence). The ends were cut back, 2 bases at V and 3 bases at J, with 12 bases in the middle. The CDR3 spells CASSLEGGQTDTQYF. In DNA, the CDR3 is TGTGCCAGCAGTTTAGAGGGAGGACAAACAGATACGCAGTATTTT.

The chain employs TRBV7-9 and TRBJ2-5; D may be TRBD1 (6 bases). The germline V gene encodes CDR1 SEHNR and CDR2 FQNEAQ (reference sequence). This CDR3 has 16 residues. V lost 3 bases and J lost 11, with 25 bases in between. This chain's CDR3 is CASSFQGPSVRNEQYF. The DNA for the CDR3 is TGTGCCAGCAGCTTTCAGGGGCCCTCTGTGAGGAATGAGCAGTACTTC.

The V call is TRBV25-1, the J call TRBJ1-5; D gene ambiguous. This CDR3 has 14 residues. V was pared by 2 bases and J by 3 bases, with 8 bases between. Germline loops: CDR1 MGHDK, CDR2 SYGVNS. Written as DNA, the CDR3 is TGTGCCAGCAGTGAAGGGAGCAACAATCAGCCCCAGCATTTT. Translation gives CASSEGSNNQPQHF.

Comment on this clonotype: A read error may produce the germline difference seen at one junction end. The chain is built from TRBV6-2 or TRBV6-3 and TRBJ2-1, with 7 bases that match TRBD2. This CDR3 has 15 residues. Germline CDR1 and CDR2: MNHEY and SVGEGT. CDR3 in DNA: TGTGCCAGCAGTCCAACCCTAGCGGAATACAATGAGCGGTTCTTC. It encodes CASSPTLAEYNERFF.

V and J are TRBV5-5 and TRBJ2-7; TRBD2 aligns across 8 bases. Gene TRBJ2-4 matches the end of the DNA better, so the J call may be wrong. Germline V gene lookup returns CDR1 SGHKS and CDR2 YYEKEE (reference sequence). The CDR3 is made up of 15 amino acids. This CDR3 reads CASSLAPGGPNIQYF. The CDR3 DNA reads TGTGCCAGCAGCTTGGCCCCGGGGGGGCCGAACATTCAGTACTTC.

This clonotype was recorded a few times. The chain recombines TRBV30 with TRBJ2-7, with D perhaps given as TRBD1 or TRBD2 (6 bases each). The ends were cut back, 4 bases at V and 3 bases at J, with 16 bases in the middle. Germline CDR1 GTSNPN, CDR2 SVGIG (reference sequence). The CDR3 consists of 14 residues. CDR3 sequence reads: CAWKTGPGDYEQYF. The CDR3 coding sequence is TGTGCCTGGAAGACAGGTCCGGGGGACTACGAGCAGTACTTC.

The sample holds a few counts of this clonotype. The chain links TRBV20-1 to TRBJ2-1; 12 positions agree with TRBD1. CDR3 size: 13 residues. Germline CDR1 DFQATT, CDR2 SNEGSKA (reference sequence). Germline trimming cut 1 base from V and 13 bases from J; bases unmatched to any gene: 5. The CDR3 sequence: CSARATGTGGQFF. The CDR3 bases are TGCAGTGCTAGAGCCACCGGGACAGGGGGCCAGTTCTTC.

This clonotype was seen only a few times. The chain couples TRBV7-9 to TRBJ2-5, with a weak D call TRBD1 (6 bases). There are 14 residues in the CDR3. Per the germline V gene, CDR1 is SEHNR and CDR2 is FQNEAQ (reference sequence). V lost 5 bases and J 5 bases, leaving 15 bases between the germline ends. In DNA, the CDR3 is TGTGCCAGCAGCCGAGGACAGCTCCGCGAGACCCAGTACTTC. Translation: CASSRGQLRETQYF. Together with reference TRBV7-9 and TRBJ2-5, the CDR3 gives the full variable domain: DTGVSQNPRHKITKRGQNVTFRCDPISEHNRLYWYRQTLGQGPEFLTYFQNEAQLEKSRLLSDRFSAERPKGSFSTLEIQRTEQGDSAMYLCASSRGQLRETQYFGPGTRLLVL.

The chain joins TRBV6-6 to TRBJ2-7; D tentatively reads TRBD1 or TRBD2 (5 bases each). The J call is doubtful: the DNA matches TRBJ2-5 better. Germline loops: CDR1 MNHNY, CDR2 SVGAGI (reference sequence). The length of the CDR3 is 15 residues. The CDR3 nucleotides read TGTGCCAGCAGTTACTCCCGGGGCCTATTAGAGACCCAGTACTTC. Its protein product is CASSYSRGLLETQYF.

The chain employs TRBV20-1 and TRBJ1-2; possibly TRBD1 for D (5 bases). The CDR3 length is 15 residues. Trimming stripped 3 bases from V and 4 bases from J, with 18 bases between. CDR1 and CDR2 (germline): DFQATT, SNEGSKA (reference sequence). The CDR3 region has the DNA TGCAGTGCTAGGGCTTTGGGGGGGTCCGGCTATGGCTACACCTTC. Translation: CSARALGGSGYGYTF.

V usage is TRBV13 and J usage is TRBJ2-7; maybe TRBD2 (6 bases). Per the germline V gene, CDR1 is PRHDT and CDR2 is FYEKMQ (reference sequence). Trimming cost V 7 bases and J 0 bases, with 13 bases left between them. The CDR3 runs to 14 residues. This chain's CDR3 is CASNSGLSSYEQYF. For the CDR3, the DNA is TGTGCCAGCAACTCCGGACTATCCTCCTACGAGCAGTACTTC.

The chain recombines TRBV28 with TRBJ2-4; D may be TRBD1 (6 bases). Judging by the DNA end, TRBJ2-7 fits better; the J call may be wrong. Germline-derived CDR1 and CDR2 are MDHEN and SYDVKM. CDR3 length: 14 amino acids. The CDR3 is CASSGDQGRHEQYF. The CDR3 bases are TGTGCCAGCAGTGGGGACCAGGGGAGACACGAGCAGTACTTC.

This rearrangement joins TRBV15 to TRBJ1-1; D not resolved. The CDR3 runs to 15 residues. From germline, CDR1 is LNHNV and CDR2 YYDKDF (reference sequence). V was shortened by 4 bases and J by 0 bases, with 12 bases between the two germline ends. The CDR3 DNA follows: TGTGCCACCAGCATCTTCGGACGGGTGAACACTGAAGCTTTCTTT. It yields the protein CATSIFGRVNTEAFF.

This chain links TRBV7-9 with TRBJ1-5, with a possible D match to TRBD1 (5 bases). CDR3 length equals 14 residues. Germline CDR1 and CDR2: SEHNR and FQNEAQ (reference sequence). Trimming shortened V by 1 base and J by 5 bases, and 9 bases separated the two germline ends. The CDR3 spells CASSLGSGDQPQHF. The CDR3 DNA reads as TGTGCCAGCAGCTTAGGGTCGGGGGATCAGCCCCAGCATTTT.

The chain links TRBV6-2 or TRBV6-3 to TRBJ2-5, with 7 bases lining up with TRBD1. This CDR3 spans 17 amino acids. V was pared by 1 base and J by 4 bases, with 12 bases of the junction left unmatched. Per germline, CDR1 MNHEY and CDR2 SVGEGT. CDR3 DNA: TGTGCCAGCAGTTACTTGCCACCGGGACAGCGTCGAGAGACCCAGTACTTC. This gives the protein CASSYLPPGQRRETQYF.

This chain links TRBV4-1 with TRBJ2-5, with unresolved D. V was clipped by 2 bases and J by 5 bases, with 15 bases between them. The CDR3 is made up of 15 amino acids. Germline assignment: CDR1 MGHRA and CDR2 YSYEKL. CDR3: CASSQTDGLGETQYF. The CDR3 coding sequence is TGCGCCAGCAGCCAAACTGACGGCCTTGGGGAGACCCAGTACTTC.

The V gene is TRBV28, the J gene TRBJ2-5; maybe TRBD2 (6 bases). The J call may be in error: the DNA end matches TRBJ2-7 better. The CDR3 is 15 amino acids. Per germline, CDR1 MDHEN and CDR2 SYDVKM. CDR3 bases: TGTGCCAGCAGTTTTGGAAGCGGGTCTGGCCGCGAGCAGTACTTC. This gives the protein CASSFGSGSGREQYF.

This chain connects TRBV9 to TRBJ2-4, with TRBD1 matching 7 bases. The better agreement between TRBJ2-5 and the DNA end casts doubt on the J call. Germline CDR1 SGDLS, CDR2 YYNGEE. The CDR3 spans 15 residues. CDR3 sequence reads: CASSVGGQSQETQYF. Written as DNA, the CDR3 is TGTGCCAGCAGCGTAGGGGGACAGTCCCAAGAGACCCAGTACTTC.

The chain couples TRBV5-1 to TRBJ2-1, with a tentative D call TRBD2 (5 bases). V gave up 0 bases and J gave up 3 bases, with 10 bases separating them. This CDR3 is 15 amino acids long. Germline V gene sequence: CDR1 SGHRS, CDR2 YFSETQ. The DNA of the CDR3 is TGCGCCAGCAGCTTGGCCCTAGCCCGCTACAATGAGCAGTTCTTC. Encoded protein: CASSLALARYNEQFF.

The V call is TRBV27, the J call TRBJ1-4; no clear D gene. The CDR3 is 13 residues long. CDR1 and CDR2 from the germline V gene are MNHEY and SMNVEV (reference sequence). V was clipped by 10 bases and J by 8 bases, with 17 bases between them. The CDR3 nucleotides read TGTGCCACCAAGCCCTTTGGTTCAGAAAAACTGTTTTTT. Protein sequence: CATKPFGSEKLFF.

This clonotype was observed a handful of times. The gene calls are TRBV4-3 and TRBJ2-1; 8 nucleotides agree with TRBD2. CDR1 is LGHNA, CDR2 YSLEER, per germline. The CDR3 extends over 16 amino acids. The ends lost 1 base at V and 9 bases at J; junction bases unmatched: 11. The CDR3 nucleotides read TGCGCCAGCAGCCAAGGGCCAGCGGGGGATGGGGCTGAGCAGTTCTTC. This encodes CASSQGPAGDGAEQFF.

The CDR3 loop is CASSSGGPRFVYEQYF. CDR3 nucleotides: TGTGCCAGCAGCTCCGGTGGTCCTAGGTTTGTCTACGAGCAGTACTTC. The chain employs TRBV7-8 and TRBJ2-7; the D is unclear. V gave up 4 bases and J gave up 3 bases, with 19 bases separating them. This CDR3 spans 16 amino acids. CDR1 and CDR2 (germline): SGHVS, FQNEAQ.

The CDR3 DNA sequence: TGTGCCAGCAGGCAGGGACTTGGTAATGAGCAGTTCTTC. It encodes CASRQGLGNEQFF. This chain links TRBV6-2 or TRBV6-3 with TRBJ2-1, with D perhaps matching TRBD2 (6 bases). The CDR3 is 13 amino acids. The germline CDR1 and CDR2 sequences are MNHEY and SVGEGT. V shed 6 bases and J shed 7 bases, with 13 bases lying between them.

As regards this clonotype: A read error may produce the germline difference seen at one junction end. The CDR3 bases are TGTGCCAGGAGTGTAAGCGGGGATCAGCCCCAGCATTTT. Residues: CARSVSGDQPQHF. The V gene is TRBV30, the J gene TRBJ1-5; no clear D gene. The germline gives CDR1 GTSNPN, CDR2 SVGIG (reference sequence). The CDR3 extends over 13 amino acids.